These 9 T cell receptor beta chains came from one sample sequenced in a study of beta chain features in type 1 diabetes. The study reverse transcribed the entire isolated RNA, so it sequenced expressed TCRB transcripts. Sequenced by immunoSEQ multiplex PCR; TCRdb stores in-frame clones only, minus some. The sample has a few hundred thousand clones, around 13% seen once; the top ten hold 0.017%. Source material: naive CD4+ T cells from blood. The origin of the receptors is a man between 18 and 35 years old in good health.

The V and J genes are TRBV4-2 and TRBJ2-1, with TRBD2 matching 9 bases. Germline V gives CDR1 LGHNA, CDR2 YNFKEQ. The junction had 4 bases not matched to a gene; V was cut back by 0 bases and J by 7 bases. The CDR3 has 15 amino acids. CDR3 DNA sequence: TGTGCCAGCAGCCAAGATCAAGCGGGGGGAAATGAGCAGTTCTTC. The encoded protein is CASSQDQAGGNEQFF.

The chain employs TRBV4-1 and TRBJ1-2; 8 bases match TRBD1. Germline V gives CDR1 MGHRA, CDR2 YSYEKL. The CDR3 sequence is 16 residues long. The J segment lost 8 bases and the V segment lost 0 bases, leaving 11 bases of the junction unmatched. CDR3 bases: TGCGCCAGCAGCCAAGAAGGGACAGGAGATTTCTGGGGCTACACCTTC. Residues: CASSQEGTGDFWGYTF.

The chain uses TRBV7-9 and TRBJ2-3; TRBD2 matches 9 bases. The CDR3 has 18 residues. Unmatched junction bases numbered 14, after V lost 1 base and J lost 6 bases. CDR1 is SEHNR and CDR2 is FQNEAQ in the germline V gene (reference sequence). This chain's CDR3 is CASSLVPRLAGRLDTQYF. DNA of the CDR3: TGTGCCAGCAGCTTAGTGCCTCGGCTAGCGGGAAGGTTGGATACGCAGTATTTT.

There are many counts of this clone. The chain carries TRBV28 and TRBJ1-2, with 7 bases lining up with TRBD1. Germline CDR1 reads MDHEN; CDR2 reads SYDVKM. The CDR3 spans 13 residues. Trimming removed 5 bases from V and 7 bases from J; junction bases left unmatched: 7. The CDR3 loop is CASSEQGIGGYTF. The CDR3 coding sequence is TGTGCCAGCAGTGAACAGGGGATCGGTGGCTACACCTTC.

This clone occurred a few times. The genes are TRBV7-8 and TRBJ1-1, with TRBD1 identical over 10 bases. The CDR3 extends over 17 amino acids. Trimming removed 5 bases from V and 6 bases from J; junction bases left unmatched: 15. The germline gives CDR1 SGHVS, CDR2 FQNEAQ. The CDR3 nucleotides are TGTGCCAGCAGCCCTAGGGGGGACAGGGGATTCGATGCTGAAGCTTTCTTT. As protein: CASSPRGDRGFDAEAFF.

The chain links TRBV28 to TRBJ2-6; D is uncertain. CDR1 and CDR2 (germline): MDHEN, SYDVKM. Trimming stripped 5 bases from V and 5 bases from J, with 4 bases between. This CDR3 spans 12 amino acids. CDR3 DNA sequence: TGTGCCAGCAGTCCCAGGGCCAACGTCCTGACTTTC. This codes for CASSPRANVLTF.

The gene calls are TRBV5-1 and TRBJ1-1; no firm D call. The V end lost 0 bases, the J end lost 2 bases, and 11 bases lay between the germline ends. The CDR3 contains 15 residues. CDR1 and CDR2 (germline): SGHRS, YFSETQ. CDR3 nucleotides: TGCGCCAGCAGCTTGGGTAATTGGGCTAACACTGAAGCTTTCTTT. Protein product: CASSLGNWANTEAFF.

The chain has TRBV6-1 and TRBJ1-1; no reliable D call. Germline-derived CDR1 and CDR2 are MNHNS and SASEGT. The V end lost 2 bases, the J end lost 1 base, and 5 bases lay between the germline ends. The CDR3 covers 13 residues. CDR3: CASSESWNTEAFF. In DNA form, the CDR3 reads TGTGCCAGCAGTGAATCCTGGAACACTGAAGCTTTCTTT.

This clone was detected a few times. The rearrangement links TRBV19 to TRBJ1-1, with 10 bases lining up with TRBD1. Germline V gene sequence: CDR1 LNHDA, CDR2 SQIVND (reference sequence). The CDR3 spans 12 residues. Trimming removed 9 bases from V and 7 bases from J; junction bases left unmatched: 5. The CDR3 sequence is CASRDRGYEAFF. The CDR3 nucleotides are TGTGCCAGCCGGGACAGGGGCTATGAAGCTTTCTTT.